The present entry profiles one T cell receptor (beta chain) with its context. Its antigen is currently unknown. The method was immunoSEQ multiplex PCR; TCRdb's version includes in-frame clones alone and lacks a portion of them. The repertoire holds around 2,100,000 clones, with about 95% as singletons. In the naive CD8 group, cells lacked CD45RO and were positively selected for CCR7, so terminally differentiated effector memory CD45RA+ cells were left out. Germline lookup yields CDR1 MNHEY and CDR2 SVGAGI. Trimming stripped 5 bases from V and 0 bases from J, with 5 bases between. This CDR3 is 13 amino acids long. The data derive from a study of shared clonotypes between healthy human individuals. Looking at the study overall: Aged between 18 and 49, the donors were a couple of women and a few men. Findings and caveats of the study: For sorted subsets, rarefaction showed incomplete sequencing despite large depth. Across four donors, naive CD4 shared around 5%, naive CD8 around 4%, memory CD4 roughly 2.1%, memory CD8 about 0.38%.

The sample comprised naive CD8+ T cells sorted from blood. The sequence derives from a young man in good health. This chain joins TRBV6-5 and TRBJ1-5, with D unresolved. The CDR3 reads CASSDNSNQPQHF. As DNA, the CDR3 is TGTGCCAGCAGTGACAATAGCAATCAGCCCCAGCATTTT.